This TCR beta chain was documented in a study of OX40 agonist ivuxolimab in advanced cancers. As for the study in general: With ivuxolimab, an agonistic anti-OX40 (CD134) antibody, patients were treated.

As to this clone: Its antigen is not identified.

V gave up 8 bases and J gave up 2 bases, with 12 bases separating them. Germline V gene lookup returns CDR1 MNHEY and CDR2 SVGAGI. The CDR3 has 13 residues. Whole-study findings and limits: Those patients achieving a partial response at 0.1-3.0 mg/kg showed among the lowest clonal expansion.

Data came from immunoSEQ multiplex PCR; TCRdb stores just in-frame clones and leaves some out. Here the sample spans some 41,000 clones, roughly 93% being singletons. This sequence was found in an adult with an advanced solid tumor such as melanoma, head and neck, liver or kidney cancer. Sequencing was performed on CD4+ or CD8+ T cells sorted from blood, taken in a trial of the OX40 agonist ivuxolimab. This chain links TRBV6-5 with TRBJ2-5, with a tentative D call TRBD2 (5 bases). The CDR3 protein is CASGRAEQETQYF. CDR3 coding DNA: TGTGCCAGCGGGCGGGCCGAACAAGAGACCCAGTACTTC.